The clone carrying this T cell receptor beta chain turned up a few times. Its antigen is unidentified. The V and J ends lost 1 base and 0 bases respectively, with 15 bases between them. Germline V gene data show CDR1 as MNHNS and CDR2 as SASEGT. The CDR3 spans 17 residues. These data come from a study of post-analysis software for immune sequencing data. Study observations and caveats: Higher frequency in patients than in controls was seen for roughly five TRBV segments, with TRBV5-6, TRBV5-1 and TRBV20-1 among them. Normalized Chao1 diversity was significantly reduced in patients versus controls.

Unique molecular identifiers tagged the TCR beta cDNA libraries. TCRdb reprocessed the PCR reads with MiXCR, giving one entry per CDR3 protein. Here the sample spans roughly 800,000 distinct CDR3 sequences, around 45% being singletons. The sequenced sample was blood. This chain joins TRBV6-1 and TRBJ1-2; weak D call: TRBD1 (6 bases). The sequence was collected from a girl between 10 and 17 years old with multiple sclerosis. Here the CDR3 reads CASSEVGWDTSNYGYTF. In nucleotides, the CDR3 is TGTGCCAGCAGTGAAGTCGGGTGGGACACATCTAACTATGGCTACACCTTC.